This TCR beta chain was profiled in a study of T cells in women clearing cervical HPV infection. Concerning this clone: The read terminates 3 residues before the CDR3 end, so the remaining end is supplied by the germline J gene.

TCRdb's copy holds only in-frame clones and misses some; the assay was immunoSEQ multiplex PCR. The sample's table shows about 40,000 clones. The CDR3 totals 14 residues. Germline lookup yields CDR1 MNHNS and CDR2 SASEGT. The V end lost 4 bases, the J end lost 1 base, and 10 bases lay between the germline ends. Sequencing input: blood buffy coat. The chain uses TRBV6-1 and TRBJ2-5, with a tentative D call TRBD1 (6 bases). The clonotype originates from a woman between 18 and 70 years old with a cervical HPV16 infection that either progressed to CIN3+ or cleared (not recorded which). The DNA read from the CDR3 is TGTGCCAGCAGTGGACAGGCGACCCAAGAGACC. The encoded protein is CASSGQATQET. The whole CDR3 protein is CASSGQATQETQYF.